These T cell receptor beta chains were read from a single sample in a study of blood T cell repertoires in COVID-19. Method: immunoSEQ multiplex PCR; TCRdb's copy keeps in-frame clones and lacks some. This sample has roughly 410,000 clones, with roughly 90% found just once. The sequenced sample was peripheral blood. The origin of the receptors is a woman aged 35 to 49 with COVID-19, enrolled during active disease. CDR3s include the opening cysteine and the closing phenylalanine or tryptophan. A D gene is named only where the DNA matches it firmly. Size is stated for part of the rows, as once, few or many counts, or as a class when the clone is expanded.

v_gene	abundance	j_gene	d_gene	CDR3aa	CDR3nt
TRBV27	.	TRBJ1-3	.	CASSREGPNGNTIYF	TGTGCCAGCAGTCGGGAGGGGCCAAATGGAAACACCATATATTTT
TRBV7-2	once	TRBJ2-1	.	CASSLTIHNEQFF	TGTGCCAGCAGCTTAACAATACACAATGAGCAGTTCTTC
TRBV2	.	TRBJ2-1	TRBD2	CASILTSGSYNEQFF	TGTGCCAGCATTCTGACTAGCGGCTCCTACAATGAGCAGTTCTTC
TRBV11-1	.	TRBJ1-2	.	CASSWGGYGYTF	TGTGCCAGCTCCTGGGGGGGCTATGGCTACACCTTC
TRBV4-3	few	TRBJ1-5	.	CASSQEPGKSNQPQHF	TGCGCCAGCAGCCAAGAGCCGGGGAAAAGTAATCAGCCCCAGCATTTT
TRBV12-3/TRBV12-4	.	TRBJ1-1	TRBD1	CASSGTVPTEAFF	TGTGCCAGCAGTGGGACAGTCCCCACTGAAGCTTTCTTT
TRBV24-1	.	TRBJ2-1	TRBD1	CATSDPGQGLNEQFF	TGTGCCACCAGTGACCCGGGACAGGGGTTGAATGAGCAGTTCTTC
TRBV7-9	.	TRBJ1-6	.	CASSLDSRGHSPLHF	TGTGCCAGCAGCTTAGATTCCAGGGGACATTCACCCCTCCACTTT
TRBV5-6	.	TRBJ2-7	.	CASSLSGYEQYF	TGTGCCAGCAGCTTATCGGGTTACGAGCAGTACTTC
TRBV29-1	.	TRBJ1-1	.	CSVGPVLEEAFF	TGCAGCGTTGGCCCCGTCCTGGAGGAAGCTTTCTTT
TRBV27	.	TRBJ1-2	TRBD1	CASSFSTGGNYGYTF	TGTGCCAGCAGTTTCTCGACAGGGGGCAACTATGGCTACACCTTC
TRBV5-1	.	TRBJ1-1	TRBD1	CASSPTQGMDTEAFF	TGCGCCAGCAGCCCGACACAGGGGATGGACACTGAAGCTTTCTTT
TRBV10-1	.	TRBJ1-2	TRBD1	CASRSQGHGGYTF	TGCGCCAGCAGGTCACAGGGGCATGGCGGCTACACCTTC
TRBV10-2	.	TRBJ2-5	TRBD2	CASSESPIRGGPRETQYF	TGCGCCAGCAGTGAGTCCCCGATAAGGGGAGGGCCTAGGGAGACCCAGTACTTC
TRBV27	.	TRBJ2-7	TRBD2	CASSFRTSGTAYEQYF	TGTGCCAGCAGTTTCCGGACTAGCGGGACAGCCTACGAGCAGTACTTC
TRBV28	.	TRBJ1-1	.	CASRLSGGLNTEAFF	TGTGCCAGCAGGCTCAGTGGGGGCTTGAACACTGAAGCTTTCTTT
TRBV29-1	once	TRBJ1-1	.	CSVGGEGTEAFF	TGCAGCGTTGGGGGGGAGGGCACTGAAGCTTTCTTT
TRBV9	.	TRBJ2-2	.	CASSVLAVNTGELFF	TGTGCCAGCAGCGTTTTGGCAGTGAACACCGGGGAGCTGTTTTTT
TRBV19	.	TRBJ2-2	TRBD1	CASTDRAFTGELFF	TGTGCCAGTACGGACAGGGCTTTTACCGGGGAGCTGTTTTTT
TRBV9	.	TRBJ1-2	.	CASSVGGTSGYTF	TGTGCCAGCAGCGTAGGGGGGACTTCTGGCTACACCTTC
TRBV27	.	TRBJ2-3	TRBD2	CASSLTQKSGRAPDTQYF	TGTGCCAGCAGTTTAACCCAGAAGAGCGGGAGGGCCCCAGATACGCAGTATTTT
TRBV18	once	TRBJ2-2	TRBD2	CASSPPGLATNTGELFF	TGTGCCAGCTCACCACCGGGACTAGCGACGAACACCGGGGAGCTGTTTTTT
TRBV30	.	TRBJ1-4	TRBD1	CAWSGQGGEKLFF	TGTGCCTGGAGTGGACAGGGAGGTGAAAAACTGTTTTTT
TRBV5-4	.	TRBJ2-1	TRBD1	CASSLVQGARDEQFF	TGTGCCAGCAGCTTGGTACAGGGGGCAAGAGATGAGCAGTTCTTC
TRBV6-5	once	TRBJ1-5	.	CASSYPPSYSNQPQHF	TGTGCCAGCAGTTACCCCCCGAGTTATAGCAATCAGCCCCAGCATTTT
TRBV5-1	once	TRBJ1-2	.	CATRPELNYGYTF	TGCGCCACCCGGCCGGAGCTTAACTATGGCTACACCTTC
TRBV9	.	TRBJ1-1	.	CASSEQGNTEAFF	TGTGCCAGCAGCGAGCAGGGGAACACTGAAGCTTTCTTT
TRBV5-6	.	TRBJ2-4	TRBD1	CASSLEPRDRGDIQYF	TGTGCCAGCAGCTTAGAACCCCGGGACAGGGGTGACATTCAGTACTTC
TRBV6-2/TRBV6-3	once	TRBJ1-5	TRBD1	CASSRDSTGNQPQHF	TGTGCCAGCAGCCGGGACAGCACGGGTAATCAGCCCCAGCATTTT
TRBV29-1	.	TRBJ1-2	.	CSVALANYGYTF	TGCAGCGTTGCGTTAGCGAACTATGGCTACACCTTC
TRBV5-1	.	TRBJ2-6	TRBD1	CASTWTGSGANVLTF	TGCGCCAGCACTTGGACAGGGTCAGGGGCCAACGTCCTGACTTTC
TRBV9	.	TRBJ2-1	.	CASSPRSGGGGNNEQFF	TGTGCCAGCAGCCCCCGGAGTGGAGGGGGGGGTAACAATGAGCAGTTCTTC